This is a list of T cell receptor beta chains from one sample in a study of blood T cell repertoires in COVID-19. Profiled with immunoSEQ multiplex PCR; TCRdb holds only in-frame clones, not every one. The table has roughly 280,000 clones, roughly 86% seen once. Sample: PBMCs or T cells enriched from blood (not recorded which). These TCRs come from a woman in her sixties who had recovered from COVID-19. Both conserved end residues are part of each CDR3. The D gene is left open where the match is weak. Clone size, where shown, is once, few, many, or a class for clones that have expanded.

TRBJ1-1	-	TRBV5-1	14	-	CASRIEGQVTEAFF	TGCGCCAGCAGAATTGAGGGTCAGGTCACTGAAGCTTTCTTT
TRBJ2-5	TRBD2	TRBV5-5	12	-	CASSWGGETQYF	TGTGCCAGCAGTTGGGGGGGAGAGACCCAGTACTTC
TRBJ2-2	TRBD2	TRBV2	15	once	CASSVGGRDTGELFF	TGTGCCAGCAGTGTAGGCGGGAGAGATACCGGGGAGCTGTTTTTT
TRBJ2-1	TRBD2	TRBV9	15	-	CASSGRTSGRGEQFF	TGTGCCAGCAGCGGACGGACTAGCGGGAGGGGTGAGCAGTTCTTC
TRBJ1-1	TRBD1	TRBV2	14	once	CASSEQGANTEAFF	TGTGCCAGCAGTGAACAGGGGGCGAACACTGAAGCTTTCTTT
TRBJ2-7	TRBD2	TRBV19	14	-	CASSMPGLAYEQYF	TGTGCCAGTAGTATGCCGGGACTAGCCTACGAGCAGTACTTC
TRBJ1-1	-	TRBV6-4	14	-	CASSDFAGSTEAFF	TGTGCCAGCAGTGACTTCGCAGGGTCCACTGAAGCTTTCTTT
TRBJ2-2	-	TRBV7-3	15	-	CASSSTGSNTGELFF	TGTGCCAGCAGCTCTACGGGGAGTAACACCGGGGAGCTGTTTTTT
TRBJ1-2	-	TRBV30	15	-	CAWSQSPVSPYGYTF	TGTGCCTGGAGCCAATCCCCAGTTTCGCCCTATGGCTACACCTTC
TRBJ2-3	TRBD1	TRBV19	15	-	CASSIAHQGADTQYF	TGTGCCAGTAGTATAGCTCACCAGGGGGCAGATACGCAGTATTTT
TRBJ1-1	-	TRBV2	12	-	CASGLLGTEAFF	TGTGCCAGTGGGCTATTGGGCACTGAAGCTTTCTTT
TRBJ1-4	TRBD1	TRBV6-1	14	-	CASSEDRGPVKLFF	TGTGCCAGCAGTGAAGATAGGGGGCCAGTGAAACTGTTTTTT
TRBJ1-1	-	TRBV4-1	13	-	CASSIRGRTEAFF	TGCGCCAGCAGTATAAGGGGCAGAACTGAAGCTTTCTTT
TRBJ2-3	TRBD2	TRBV28	20	-	CASSSGGLAGGQWGTDTQYF	TGTGCCAGCAGCTCAGGGGGCCTAGCGGGAGGGCAATGGGGCACAGATACGCAGTATTTT
TRBJ1-4	TRBD1	TRBV19	15	-	CASSPRGRGDEKLFF	TGTGCCAGTAGTCCTCGGGGCAGGGGGGATGAAAAACTGTTTTTT
TRBJ2-1	TRBD1	TRBV7-9	13	-	CASSLAQGSREFF	TGTGCCAGCAGCTTAGCACAGGGGTCTCGGGAGTTCTTC
TRBJ1-4	TRBD1	TRBV18	16	-	CASSPRVQGGDEKLFF	TGTGCCAGCTCACCACGAGTGCAGGGGGGTGACGAAAAACTGTTTTTT
TRBJ2-2	TRBD1	TRBV6-4	15	-	CASSRDRARTGELFF	TGTGCCAGCAGCAGGGACAGGGCGCGGACCGGGGAGCTGTTTTTT
TRBJ1-2	-	TRBV28	11	-	CASSSAGGYTF	TGTGCCAGCAGTTCCGCGGGTGGCTACACCTTC
TRBJ2-1	TRBD2	TRBV28	14	-	CALGGAGEGNEQFF	TGTGCCCTCGGGGGGGCGGGAGAGGGGAATGAGCAGTTCTTC
TRBJ2-7	TRBD1	TRBV3-1/TRBV3-2	17	-	CASSQAVVTGVVKEQYF	TGTGCCAGCAGCCAAGCCGTAGTAACAGGGGTTGTCAAGGAGCAGTACTTC
TRBJ2-5	-	TRBV5-1	15	-	CASSFFRGVQETQYF	TGCGCCAGCAGCTTTTTTCGCGGGGTCCAAGAGACCCAGTACTTC
TRBJ2-4	-	TRBV5-4	14	-	CASSLGGAKNIQYF	TGTGCCAGCAGCTTGGGAGGTGCCAAAAACATTCAGTACTTC
TRBJ2-5	-	TRBV6-5	13	-	CASSYGGVETQYF	TGTGCCAGCAGTTATGGAGGGGTGGAGACCCAGTACTTC
TRBJ1-1	-	TRBV7-8	15	-	CASSLAAGLRTEAFF	TGTGCCAGCAGCTTAGCAGCAGGGTTGCGCACTGAAGCTTTCTTT
TRBJ2-5	TRBD1	TRBV5-1	15	-	CASSFGTALQETQYF	TGCGCCAGCAGCTTTGGGACAGCTCTCCAAGAGACCCAGTACTTC
TRBJ1-4	-	TRBV9	14	many	CASSPWGGNEKLFF	TGTGCCAGCAGCCCTTGGGGGGGTAATGAAAAACTGTTTTTT
TRBJ1-5	-	TRBV2	14	-	CASSVAGGNQPQHF	TGTGCCAGCAGTGTGGCGGGGGGCAATCAGCCCCAGCATTTT
TRBJ1-1	-	TRBV5-1	13	-	CASSFSPNTEAFF	TGCGCCAGCAGCTTCTCCCCGAACACTGAAGCTTTCTTT
TRBJ1-2	-	TRBV3-1/TRBV3-2	12	-	CASSQGAYGYTF	TGTGCCAGCAGCCAGGGGGCCTATGGCTACACCTTC
TRBJ2-3	-	TRBV9	13	once	CASSVLPSDTQYF	TGTGCCAGCAGCGTCCTACCCTCAGATACGCAGTATTTT
TRBJ1-2	TRBD1	TRBV19	16	-	CASTRGGQETYYGYTF	TGTGCCAGCACTAGGGGCGGACAGGAGACTTACTATGGCTACACCTTC
TRBJ2-1	TRBD2	TRBV7-2	15	-	CASSLWGGGPSEQFF	TGTGCCAGCAGCTTATGGGGCGGGGGACCTAGTGAGCAGTTCTTC
TRBJ2-1	-	TRBV20-1	12	few	CSARDRFHEQFF	TGCAGCGCTCGTGACAGGTTCCATGAGCAGTTCTTC
TRBJ2-7	TRBD2	TRBV13	17	-	CASSLELAGGPSYEQYF	TGTGCCAGCAGCTTAGAACTAGCGGGAGGGCCCTCCTACGAGCAGTACTTC
TRBJ2-1	TRBD2	TRBV19	16	-	CASSIVLAGFSDEQFF	TGTGCCAGTAGTATTGTACTAGCGGGGTTTAGCGATGAGCAGTTCTTC
TRBJ1-5	TRBD1	TRBV7-2	15	-	CASSLELGGVQPQHF	TGTGCCAGCAGCTTAGAGCTAGGGGGCGTTCAGCCCCAGCATTTT
TRBJ1-3	TRBD1	TRBV2	16	-	CASRPRTGYSGNTIYF	TGTGCCAGCAGACCTAGGACAGGGTACTCTGGAAACACCATATATTTT
TRBJ2-7	-	TRBV15	16	-	CATSRDLKQGLLEQYF	TGTGCCACCAGCAGAGATTTGAAACAGGGTCTGCTCGAGCAGTACTTC
TRBJ1-2	TRBD1	TRBV7-9	13	-	CASSVGTGYGYTF	TGTGCCAGCAGCGTTGGGACAGGTTATGGCTACACCTTC
TRBJ2-2	-	TRBV27	15	-	CASKGEPRGTGELFF	TGTGCCAGCAAAGGCGAGCCCAGGGGCACCGGGGAGCTGTTTTTT
TRBJ1-2	TRBD1	TRBV19	13	once	CASSSTGVWGYTF	TGTGCCAGTAGTAGCACAGGGGTTTGGGGCTACACCTTC
TRBJ1-1	-	TRBV14	12	-	CASSQQGPEAFF	TGTGCCAGCAGCCAACAGGGGCCTGAAGCTTTCTTT
TRBJ2-6	-	TRBV15	17	-	CATSRLTGFSGANVLTF	TGTGCCACCAGCAGACTTACGGGGTTCTCTGGGGCCAACGTCCTGACTTTC
TRBJ1-2	-	TRBV27	12	-	CASSSQGFGYTF	TGTGCCAGCAGTTCCCAGGGTTTTGGCTACACCTTC
TRBJ1-5	-	TRBV3-1/TRBV3-2	15	once	CASSQDWGGNQPQHF	TGTGCCAGCAGCCAAGATTGGGGAGGGAATCAGCCCCAGCATTTT
TRBJ2-7	TRBD1	TRBV18	15	-	CASSLRQGAPYEQYF	TGTGCCAGCTCCCTACGACAGGGGGCCCCCTACGAGCAGTACTTC
TRBJ1-2	TRBD1	TRBV6-5	14	-	CASRRQGAGYGYTF	TGTGCCAGCAGGCGACAGGGGGCGGGCTATGGCTACACCTTC
TRBJ1-5	-	TRBV9	14	-	CASSGTGNNQPQHF	TGTGCCAGCAGCGGAACAGGGAACAATCAGCCCCAGCATTTT
TRBJ2-5	-	TRBV18	14	-	CASSPPAGGETQYF	TGTGCCAGCTCACCACCGGCAGGGGGGGAGACCCAGTACTTC
TRBJ2-1	TRBD1	TRBV24-1	19	-	CATSDLAGQGWKLGVEQFF	TGTGCCACCAGTGATTTGGCGGGACAGGGATGGAAATTAGGTGTGGAGCAGTTCTTC
TRBJ2-2	TRBD1	TRBV13	17	-	CASSPRTGGLGTGELFF	TGTGCCAGCAGCCCCCGGACAGGGGGCCTTGGCACCGGGGAGCTGTTTTTT
TRBJ2-7	TRBD1	TRBV25-1	14	-	CASSAGQGLYEQYF	TGTGCCAGCAGTGCTGGACAGGGACTCTACGAGCAGTACTTC
TRBJ1-3	-	TRBV5-1	16	-	CASSLEQGVEGNTIYF	TGCGCCAGCAGCTTGGAACAGGGCGTGGAAGGAAACACCATATATTTT
TRBJ2-3	-	TRBV12-2	17	-	CASRPKPLAGVADTQYF	TGTGCAAGTCGCCCGAAACCGCTAGCGGGAGTAGCAGATACGCAGTATTTT
TRBJ2-7	-	TRBV25-1	14	-	CASSAGKLRNEQYF	TGTGCCAGCAGTGCCGGGAAGCTACGGAACGAGCAGTACTTC
TRBJ2-7	-	TRBV18	14	-	CASSLGTQTYEQYF	TGTGCCAGCTCACTCGGGACACAGACCTACGAGCAGTACTTC
TRBJ1-1	-	TRBV10-3	14	-	CATSMDTMNTEAFF	TGTGCCACATCCATGGACACCATGAACACTGAAGCTTTCTTT
TRBJ2-2	TRBD2	TRBV5-1	16	-	CASSSERTSEVGELFF	TGCGCCAGCAGCTCAGAAAGGACTAGCGAGGTCGGGGAGCTGTTTTTT